These 15 T cell receptor beta chains share one sample of origin, sequenced in a study of blood T cell repertoires in COVID-19. TCRdb keeps only in-frame clones here, not all; method: immunoSEQ multiplex PCR. The table records about 160,000 clones, roughly 80% of them present only once. Source material: PBMCs or T cells enriched from blood (not recorded which). Every receptor here comes from a woman between 40 and 50 years old with acute COVID-19.

CDR3 nucleotides: TGTGCCAGCAGCTTCCAGATGAACACTGAAGCTTTCTTT. Translated: CASSFQMNTEAFF. This chain uses TRBV7-2 with TRBJ1-1; D uncertain. CDR3 length: 13 residues. Trimming pared 3 bases from V and 0 bases from J, leaving 5 bases between. CDR1 is SGHTA, CDR2 FQGNSA, per germline. The full variable domain, with the rest looked up from reference TRBV7-2 and TRBJ1-1, is GAGVSQSPSNKVTEKGKDVELRCDPISGHTALYWYRQSLGQGLEFLIYFQGNSAPDKSGLPSDRFSAERTGGSVSTLTIQRTQQEDSAVYLCASSFQMNTEAFFGQGTRLTVV.

The rearrangement joins TRBV4-2 to TRBJ2-2, with 9 bases identical to TRBD2. CDR1 is LGHNA, CDR2 YNFKEQ, per germline. This CDR3 contains 15 residues. With V trimmed by 7 bases and J by 6 bases, 9 bases remained unmatched. The CDR3 spells CASTHATSGAGELFF. The DNA for the CDR3 is TGTGCCAGCACCCACGCGACTAGCGGCGCCGGGGAGCTGTTTTTT.

The CDR3 DNA sequence: TGTGCCAGCAGCCCCAGGACGGGCGGGGGCCCTGAGCAGTTCTTC. This codes for CASSPRTGGGPEQFF. V and J are TRBV11-2 and TRBJ2-1; TRBD2 is a possible D gene (7 bases). This CDR3 has 15 residues. Germline CDR1 reads SGHAT; CDR2 reads FQNNGV. Trimming stripped 5 bases from V and 9 bases from J, with 20 bases between. The entire variable domain, with the rest obtained from reference TRBV11-2 and TRBJ2-1, is as follows: EAGVAQSPRYKIIEKRQSVAFWCNPISGHATLYWYQQILGQGPKLLIQFQNNGVVDDSQLPKDRFSAERLKGVDSTLKIQPAKLEDSAVYLCASSPRTGGGPEQFFGPGTRLTVL.

This rearrangement joins TRBV27 to TRBJ2-1; 9 nucleotides agree with TRBD2. Unmatched junction bases numbered 8, after V lost 4 bases and J lost 4 bases. Germline CDR1 and CDR2: MNHEY and SMNVEV (reference sequence). This CDR3 has 16 amino acids. The chain's CDR3 is CASSSRLAERYNEQFF. In DNA form, the CDR3 reads TGTGCCAGCAGTTCGCGACTAGCGGAGAGATACAATGAGCAGTTCTTC.

This clone came up a few times. V gene TRBV10-3 combines with J gene TRBJ1-5; D is unresolved. Germline CDR1 ENHRY, CDR2 SYGVKD. The CDR3 spans 15 residues. Trimming took 0 bases from V and 3 from J, leaving 9 bases between them. The CDR3 region is CAISESLAPNQPQHF. The CDR3 bases are TGTGCCATCAGTGAGTCCCTAGCTCCCAATCAGCCCCAGCATTTT.

This sequence joins TRBV5-6 and TRBJ1-4, with D possibly matching TRBD1 (6 bases). The germline V gene has CDR1 SGHDT and CDR2 YYEEEE. V lost 1 base to trimming and J lost 5 bases, with 12 bases between them. The CDR3 has 15 residues. The CDR3: CASSLQGQRNEKLFF. The DNA of the CDR3 is TGTGCCAGCAGCTTGCAAGGACAGAGGAATGAAAAACTGTTTTTT. Using reference TRBV5-6 and TRBJ1-4 for the parts outside the CDR3, the full variable domain is DAGVTQSPTHLIKTRGQQVTLRCSPKSGHDTVSWYQQALGQGPQFIFQYYEEEERQRGNFPDRFSGHQFPNYSSELNVNALLLGDSALYLCASSLQGQRNEKLFFGSGTQLSVL.

The chain combines TRBV19 with TRBJ1-1, with D perhaps matching TRBD1 (5 bases). V gave up 4 bases and J gave up 4 bases, with 16 bases separating them. The CDR3 sequence is 15 residues long. Germline V CDR1 and CDR2: LNHDA, SQIVND (reference sequence). As DNA, the CDR3 is TGTGCCAGTAGTACCTTCCACGGGGGAGGCACTGAAGCTTTCTTT. It yields the protein CASSTFHGGGTEAFF.

This clone has only a few counts. V and J are TRBV2 and TRBJ2-2; 9 nucleotides match TRBD2. The CDR3 contains 15 residues. The J segment lost 1 base and the V segment lost 7 bases, leaving 4 bases of the junction unmatched. In germline, CDR1 is SNHLY, CDR2 FYNNEI. The CDR3 region is CASKIAGENTGELFF. The CDR3, as DNA: TGTGCCAGCAAGATAGCGGGGGAGAACACCGGGGAGCTGTTTTTT. The variable domain in full, completed from reference TRBV2 and TRBJ2-2, reads EPEVTQTPSHQVTQMGQEVILRCVPISNHLYFYWYRQILGQKVEFLVSFYNNEISEKSEIFDDQFSVERPDGSNFTLKIRSTKLEDSAMYFCASKIAGENTGELFFGEGSRLTVL.

The sample holds one count of this clone. V gene TRBV6-4 combines with J gene TRBJ2-3, with 7 bases aligning to TRBD2. The CDR3 contains 16 residues. The junction had 12 bases not matched to a gene; V was cut back by 5 bases and J by 4 bases. Per the germline V gene, CDR1 is MRHNA and CDR2 is SNTAGT. CDR3 in DNA: TGTGCCAGCAGTCCAACCGGACTAGGTTTTTCAGATACGCAGTATTTT. Protein product: CASSPTGLGFSDTQYF.

The CDR3 reads CASSPDRDRGPYGYTF. For the CDR3, the DNA is TGTGCCAGCAGCCCGGATAGGGACAGGGGGCCCTATGGCTACACCTTC. The genes are TRBV5-6 and TRBJ1-2, with 12 bases that match TRBD1. Trimming cost V 4 bases and J 4 bases; bases outside gene matches: 8. Germline V gives CDR1 SGHDT, CDR2 YYEEEE. The CDR3 sequence is 16 residues long. The complete variable domain, with remaining parts taken from reference TRBV5-6 and TRBJ1-2, reads DAGVTQSPTHLIKTRGQQVTLRCSPKSGHDTVSWYQQALGQGPQFIFQYYEEEERQRGNFPDRFSGHQFPNYSSELNVNALLLGDSALYLCASSPDRDRGPYGYTFGSGTRLTVV.

This clone was found a few times. This rearrangement joins TRBV11-1 to TRBJ2-7; a possible D gene is TRBD2 (5 bases). The germline V and J ends were trimmed by 4 bases and 9 bases, with 19 bases remaining between them. The V gene's germline CDR1 is SGHAT and CDR2 FQDESV (reference sequence). The CDR3 extends over 14 amino acids. The CDR3 coding sequence is TGTGCCAGCAGCTCCTCCGGGAATAATAAGGGGCAGTACTTC. It yields the protein CASSSSGNNKGQYF.

This clone was counted a single time. V usage is TRBV10-3 and J usage is TRBJ2-5; D may be TRBD1 (6 bases). The V end lost 1 base, the J end lost 8 bases, and 8 bases lay between the germline ends. CDR3 length: 12 residues. In germline, CDR1 is ENHRY, CDR2 SYGVKD. The CDR3, as DNA: TGTGCCATCAGTGAGTTGACAGGCACCCAGTACTTC. Protein product: CAISELTGTQYF.

The chain recombines TRBV5-1 with TRBJ1-4, with 8 bases that match TRBD1. V was clipped by 0 bases and J by 7 bases; unmatched bases: 8. The CDR3 is made up of 16 amino acids. In germline, CDR1 is SGHRS, CDR2 YFSETQ. The DNA for the CDR3 is TGCGCCAGCAGCTTGGTGAGACAGGGGACAGGTGAAAAACTGTTTTTT. This sequence encodes CASSLVRQGTGEKLFF.

The genes are TRBV5-1 and TRBJ2-2; 15 bases align to TRBD2. Trimming took 4 bases from V and 5 from J; bases not matched to a gene: 9. CDR1 and CDR2 from the germline V gene are SGHRS and YFSETQ. CDR3 size: 18 residues. CDR3 sequence: CASSAGLAGGRRTGELFF. The CDR3 DNA reads as TGCGCCAGCAGCGCGGGACTAGCGGGAGGCCGTAGGACCGGGGAGCTGTTTTTT. Full variable domain (missing parts from reference TRBV5-1 and TRBJ2-2): KAGVTQTPRYLIKTRGQQVTLSCSPISGHRSVSWYQQTPGQGLQFLFEYFSETQRNKGNFPGRFSGRQFSNSRSEMNVSTLELGDSALYLCASSAGLAGGRRTGELFFGEGSRLTVL.

The CDR3 is CASSATGDTQYF. CDR3 in DNA: TGTGCCAGCAGCGCCACGGGGGATACGCAGTATTTT. The rearrangement uses TRBV7-3 and TRBJ2-3; tentatively, D is TRBD2 (5 bases). This CDR3 has 12 amino acids. The germline CDR1 and CDR2 sequences are SGHTA and FQGTGA. The ends were cut back, 5 bases at V and 6 bases at J, with 9 bases in the middle.